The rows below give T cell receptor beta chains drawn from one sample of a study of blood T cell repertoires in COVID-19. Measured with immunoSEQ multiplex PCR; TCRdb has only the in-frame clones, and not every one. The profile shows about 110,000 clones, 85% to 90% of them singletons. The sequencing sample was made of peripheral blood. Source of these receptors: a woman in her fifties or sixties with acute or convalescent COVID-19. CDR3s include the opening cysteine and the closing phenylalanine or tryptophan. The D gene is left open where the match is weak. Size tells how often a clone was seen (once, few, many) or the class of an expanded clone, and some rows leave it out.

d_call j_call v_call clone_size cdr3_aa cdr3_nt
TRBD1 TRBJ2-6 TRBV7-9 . CASSRPGTGIGANVLTF TGTGCCAGCAGCCGTCCCGGGACAGGGATCGGGGCCAACGTCCTGACTTTC
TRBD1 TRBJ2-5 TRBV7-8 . CASSLEGGTGGVGGETQYF TGTGCCAGCAGCTTAGAAGGGGGGACAGGGGGCGTAGGAGGAGAGACCCAGTACTTC
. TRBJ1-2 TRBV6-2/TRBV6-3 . CASSYRTSEGGYTF TGTGCCAGCAGTTACAGGACGTCTGAGGGCGGCTACACCTTC
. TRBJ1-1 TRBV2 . CATAETWTENTEAFF TGTGCCACCGCAGAAACCTGGACAGAGAACACTGAAGCTTTCTTT
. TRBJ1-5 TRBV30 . CAWSKTGNQPQHF TGTGCCTGGAGTAAAACAGGGAATCAGCCCCAGCATTTT
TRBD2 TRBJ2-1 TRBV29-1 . CSVEDRRTSGTLLSYNEQFF TGCAGCGTTGAAGATCGTCGGACTAGCGGAACCCTTCTCTCCTACAATGAGCAGTTCTTC
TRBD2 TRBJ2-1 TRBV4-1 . CASSLDEGTSRLNEQFF TGCGCCAGCAGCCTCGATGAGGGGACTAGCCGCCTGAATGAGCAGTTCTTC
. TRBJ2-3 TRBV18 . CASSPKPGGPGDTQYF TGTGCCAGCTCCCCTAAGCCAGGGGGGCCCGGGGATACGCAGTATTTT
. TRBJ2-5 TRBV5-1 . CASSLQGETQYF TGCGCCAGCAGCTTGCAGGGAGAGACCCAGTACTTC
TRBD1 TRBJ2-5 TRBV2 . CANYGTGIQETQYF TGTGCCAACTACGGGACAGGGATTCAAGAGACCCAGTACTTC
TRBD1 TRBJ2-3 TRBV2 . CASSTGADTQYF TGTGCCAGCAGTACAGGGGCAGATACGCAGTATTTT
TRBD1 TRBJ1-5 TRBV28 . CASSVAQGEQPQHF TGTGCCAGCAGCGTAGCACAGGGGGAACAGCCCCAGCATTTT
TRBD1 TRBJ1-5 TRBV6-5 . CASSGQGHQPQHF TGTGCCAGCAGCGGACAGGGCCATCAGCCCCAGCATTTT
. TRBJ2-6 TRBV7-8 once CASRASGANVLTF TGTGCCAGCAGGGCTTCTGGGGCCAACGTCCTGACTTTC
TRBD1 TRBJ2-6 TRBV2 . CAEQGAGANVLTF TGTGCCGAACAGGGGGCTGGGGCCAACGTCCTGACTTTC
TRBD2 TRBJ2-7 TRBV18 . CASSILAEQYF TGTGCCAGCTCTATACTAGCGGAGCAGTACTTC
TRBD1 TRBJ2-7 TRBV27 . CASSRLRDRPYEQYF TGTGCCAGCAGTCGCCTCCGGGACAGGCCCTACGAGCAGTACTTC
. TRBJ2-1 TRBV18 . CASSPLERGEQFF TGTGCCAGCTCACCCCTGGAGAGAGGTGAGCAGTTCTTC
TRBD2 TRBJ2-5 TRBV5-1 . CASSLAGGPQETQYF TGCGCCAGCAGCCTAGCGGGAGGTCCCCAAGAGACCCAGTACTTC
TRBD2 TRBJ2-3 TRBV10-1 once CASRLAGDGDTQYF TGCGCCAGCAGATTAGCGGGAGATGGGGATACGCAGTATTTT
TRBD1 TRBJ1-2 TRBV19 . CASRRDRGYGYTF TGTGCCAGTAGGCGGGACAGGGGCTATGGCTACACCTTC
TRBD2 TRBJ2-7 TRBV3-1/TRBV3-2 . CASSPRLAGEGEQYF TGTGCCAGCAGCCCCCGACTAGCGGGAGAGGGCGAGCAGTACTTC
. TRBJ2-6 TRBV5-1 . CASSLDRAPGANVLTF TGCGCCAGCAGCTTGGACAGGGCCCCCGGGGCCAACGTCCTGACTTTC
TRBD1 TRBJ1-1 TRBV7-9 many CASSPTGTGNTEAFF TGTGCCAGCAGCCCCACCGGGACAGGGAACACTGAAGCTTTCTTT
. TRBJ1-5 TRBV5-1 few CASSLEGGRNQPQHF TGCGCCAGCAGCTTGGAGGGAGGTCGCAATCAGCCCCAGCATTTT
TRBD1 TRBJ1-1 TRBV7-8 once CASSWLPGTAEAFF TGTGCCAGCAGCTGGTTGCCCGGGACAGCTGAAGCTTTCTTT
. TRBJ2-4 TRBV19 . CASSTPVQGRNIQYF TGTGCCAGTAGTACCCCGGTCCAGGGGAGAAACATTCAGTACTTC
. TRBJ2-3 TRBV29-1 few CSADSGKGTDTQYF TGCAGCGCTGATAGCGGAAAGGGGACAGATACGCAGTATTTT
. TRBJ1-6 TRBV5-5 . CASSLGSSSDSPLHF TGTGCCAGCAGCTTGGGAAGTTCTAGCGATTCACCCCTCCACTTT
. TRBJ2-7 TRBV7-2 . CASSLIAAGREQYF TGTGCCAGCAGCTTAATTGCGGCGGGACGCGAGCAGTACTTC
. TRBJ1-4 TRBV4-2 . CASSQGHANEKLFF TGTGCCAGCAGCCAAGGACACGCTAATGAAAAACTGTTTTTT
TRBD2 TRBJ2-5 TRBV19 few CASSRGEGGQETQYF TGTGCCAGTAGTCGCGGGGAGGGAGGCCAAGAGACCCAGTACTTC
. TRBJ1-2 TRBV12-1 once CASSFRFPGHYNYGYTF TGTGCCAGCAGCTTTCGATTTCCGGGACACTATAACTATGGCTACACCTTC
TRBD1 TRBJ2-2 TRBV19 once CASHTGQGNTGELFF TGTGCCAGTCACACGGGACAGGGGAACACCGGGGAGCTGTTTTTT
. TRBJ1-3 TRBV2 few CASSDHRANTIYF TGTGCCAGCAGTGACCACAGGGCTAACACCATATATTTT
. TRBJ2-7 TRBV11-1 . CASSLTDRDYEQYF TGTGCCAGCAGCTTAACCGACAGAGACTACGAGCAGTACTTC
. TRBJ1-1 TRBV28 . CASILSGRTEAFF TGTGCCAGCATCCTCAGCGGGAGGACTGAAGCTTTCTTT
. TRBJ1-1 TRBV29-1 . CSVEETTFAFF TGCAGCGTTGAGGAGACGACTTTCGCTTTCTTT
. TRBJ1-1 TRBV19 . CASSIDTGVGTEAFF TGTGCCAGTAGTATAGATACGGGTGTGGGCACTGAAGCTTTCTTT
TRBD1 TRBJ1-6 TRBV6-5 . CASRTGPLGSPLHF TGTGCCAGCAGGACAGGGCCCCTCGGTTCACCCCTCCACTTT
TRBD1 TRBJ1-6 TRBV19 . CATGTANSPLHF TGTGCCACAGGGACAGCTAATTCACCCCTCCACTTT
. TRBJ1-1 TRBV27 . CASSSSGKGDTEAFF TGTGCCAGCAGTTCGTCAGGGAAGGGGGACACTGAAGCTTTCTTT
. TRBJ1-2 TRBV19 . CASSRPTDYYGYTF TGTGCCAGTAGTAGACCAACAGATTACTATGGCTACACCTTC
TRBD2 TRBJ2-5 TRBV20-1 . CSASQGGSGRETQYF TGCAGTGCTAGTCAGGGAGGGTCGGGGCGAGAGACCCAGTACTTC
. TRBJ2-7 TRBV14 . CASSHEAYYEQYF TGTGCCAGCAGCCACGAAGCTTACTACGAGCAGTACTTC
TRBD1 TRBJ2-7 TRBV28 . CASSLPGQGWEQYF TGTGCCAGCAGTTTACCCGGACAGGGTTGGGAGCAGTACTTC
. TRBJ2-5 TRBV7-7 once CASSLGGTGQETQYF TGTGCCAGCAGCTTGGGGGGGACAGGCCAAGAGACCCAGTACTTC
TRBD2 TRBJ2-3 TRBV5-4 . CASSLHGGLAGATQYF TGTGCCAGCAGCTTGCATGGGGGACTAGCAGGAGCTACGCAGTATTTT
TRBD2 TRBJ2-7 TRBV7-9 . CASSWLAGARYEQYF TGTGCCAGCAGCTGGCTAGCGGGAGCACGATACGAGCAGTACTTC